This T cell receptor (beta chain) was sequenced in a study of T cells in Graves' hyperthyroidism and ophthalmopathy. Whole-study results and caveats: The model anticipated ophthalmopathy a median 6.5 months pre-onset.

Amplification of TCR beta CDR3 regions used RNA as the template. Initially, a first-round RT-PCR of the TCR CDR3 employed the HTBI primer set. MiXCR was run by TCRdb on the multiplex PCR reads, yielding one entry per CDR3 protein. This sample has roughly 240,000 distinct CDR3 sequences, with 16% found just once. Many counts were recorded for this clonotype. Its antigen is currently unknown. Germline CDR1 is SNHLY and CDR2 is FYNNEI. The CDR3 contains 15 residues. Trimming took off 8 bases at V and 1 base at J, with 16 bases between the two ends. Every diagnosis used clinical symptoms, serum thyroxine and TRAb, thyroid ultrasound and orbital computed tomography. The source of the PBMCs was 8.5 to 10 ml of fresh peripheral blood.

The receptor's source is a woman aged 18-29 years with Graves' ophthalmopathy. This chain links TRBV2 with TRBJ2-3; perhaps TRBD2 as D (5 bases). Sequencing was carried out using blood. The CDR3 sequence is CASGMGAECTDTQYF. The CDR3 DNA sequence: TGTGCCAGCGGTATGGGAGCGGAATGCACAGATACGCAGTATTTT. The full variable domain, its missing parts supplied by reference TRBV2 and TRBJ2-3, is EPEVTQTPSHQVTQMGQEVILRCVPISNHLYFYWYRQILGQKVEFLVSFYNNEISEKSEIFDDQFSVERPDGSNFTLKIRSTKLEDSAMYFCASGMGAECTDTQYFGPGTRLTVL.